This T cell receptor (beta chain) was captured in a study of radiation and T cells in renal cell carcinoma. CDR1 is GTSNPN, CDR2 SVGIG, per germline (reference sequence). Deletions cut 4 bases from V and 7 bases from J, with 16 bases between. This CDR3 region has 14 residues. Stated time point: blood 4 weeks post-SBRT, at nephrectomy. Treatment: 15 Gy SBRT to primary tumor, nephrectomy 4 weeks later. Some clones are missing from TCRdb's copy, which holds only in-frame ones; the method was immunoSEQ multiplex PCR. The data hold approximately 65,000 clones, with around 80% observed a single time. This chain uses TRBV30 with TRBJ1-4; possibly TRBD1 for D (5 bases). This sequence originates from a man aged 55-75 years with renal cell carcinoma. The sample was blood, taken from a patient whose treatment included radiotherapy and nephrectomy. The CDR3 spells CAWNGRGLSEKLFF. CDR3 in DNA: TGTGCCTGGAATGGTCGGGGGTTGAGTGAAAAACTGTTTTTT. The full variable domain, in which reference TRBV30 and TRBJ1-4 provide the parts outside the CDR3, is SQTIHQWPATLVQPVGSPLSLECTVEGTSNPNLYWYRQAAGRGLQLLFYSVGIGQISSEVPQNLSASRPQDRQFILSSKKLLLSDSGFYLCAWNGRGLSEKLFFGSGTQLSVL.